The present TCR beta chain was sequenced within a study of blood T cell repertoires in COVID-19. Cohort allocation depended upon clinical history that participants reported. Recovery among Cohort 3 donors was established by two negative PCRs, clearance, or symptom resolution. The CDR3 totals 14 residues. Per germline, CDR1 ENHRY and CDR2 SYGVKD. With 0 bases clipped from V and 7 bases from J, the junction kept 2 bases outside the gene matches. In this sample, this clone turned up once. Per the study methods: By means of reference gene primer amplification, nucleated cell counts were estimated. The assay was immunoSEQ multiplex PCR, and TCRdb's table has in-frame clones only and misses some. For V, J and clone size, that table is used; D and trimming come from the DNA. The table has 490,000 or so clones, approximately 91% seen once.

What was sequenced was PBMCs or T cells enriched from blood (not recorded which). This chain links TRBV10-3 with TRBJ1-1, with 10 bases matching TRBD1. This receptor was obtained from a woman aged 55-69 years who had recovered from COVID-19. The CDR3 sequence is CAISESGTGVEAFF. Here the CDR3 DNA reads TGTGCCATCAGTGAGTCGGGGACAGGGGTTGAAGCTTTCTTT.